The clone carrying this T cell receptor beta chain was counted a few times. The antigen remains undetermined. This entry comes from a study of blood T cells in healthy people across ages. Points from the study as a whole: A greater number of naive CD4+ cells and higher diversity distinguished long-lived donors from aged donors.

The V gene's germline CDR1 is MGHDK and CDR2 SYGVNS. Trimming pared 8 bases from V and 7 bases from J, leaving 12 bases between. This CDR3 is built from 13 residues. The authors ran a second PCR of roughly 6 to 12 cycles using a sample-barcoded 5' primer and a J-beta primer mix. With 12 random nucleotides, a template-switch adaptor tagged each individual cDNA molecule. TCRdb analysed the 5' RACE reads with MiXCR anew, one entry per CDR3 protein. There are hundreds of thousands of distinct CDR3 sequences in the sample; approximately 49% occur only once, and under 35% lies in the top ten. They isolated at least 6 million PBMCs from each sample. Per sample, no less than 5 micrograms of total RNA were extracted.

The receptor was derived from a woman in her sixties or seventies in good health. This rearrangement joins TRBV25-1 to TRBJ1-6; possibly TRBD1 for D (5 bases). Sample: blood. CDR3 bases: TGTGCCAGCCGCCGGGACCGAAATTCACCCCTCCACTTT. Residues: CASRRDRNSPLHF.